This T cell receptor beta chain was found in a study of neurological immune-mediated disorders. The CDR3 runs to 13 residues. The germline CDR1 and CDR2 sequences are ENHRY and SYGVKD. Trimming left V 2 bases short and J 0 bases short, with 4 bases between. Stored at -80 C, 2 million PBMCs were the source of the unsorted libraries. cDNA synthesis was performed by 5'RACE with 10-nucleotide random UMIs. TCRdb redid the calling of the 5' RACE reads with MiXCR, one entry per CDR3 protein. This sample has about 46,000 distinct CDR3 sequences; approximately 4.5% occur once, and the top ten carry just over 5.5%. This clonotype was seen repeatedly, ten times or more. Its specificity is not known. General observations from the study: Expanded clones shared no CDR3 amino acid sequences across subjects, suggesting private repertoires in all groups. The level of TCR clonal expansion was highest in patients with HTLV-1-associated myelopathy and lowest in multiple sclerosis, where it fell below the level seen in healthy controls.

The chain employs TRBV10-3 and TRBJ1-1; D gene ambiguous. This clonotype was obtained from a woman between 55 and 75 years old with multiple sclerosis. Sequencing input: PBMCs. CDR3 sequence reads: CAISETLNTEAFF. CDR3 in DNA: TGTGCCATCAGTGAGACCTTGAACACTGAAGCTTTCTTT.